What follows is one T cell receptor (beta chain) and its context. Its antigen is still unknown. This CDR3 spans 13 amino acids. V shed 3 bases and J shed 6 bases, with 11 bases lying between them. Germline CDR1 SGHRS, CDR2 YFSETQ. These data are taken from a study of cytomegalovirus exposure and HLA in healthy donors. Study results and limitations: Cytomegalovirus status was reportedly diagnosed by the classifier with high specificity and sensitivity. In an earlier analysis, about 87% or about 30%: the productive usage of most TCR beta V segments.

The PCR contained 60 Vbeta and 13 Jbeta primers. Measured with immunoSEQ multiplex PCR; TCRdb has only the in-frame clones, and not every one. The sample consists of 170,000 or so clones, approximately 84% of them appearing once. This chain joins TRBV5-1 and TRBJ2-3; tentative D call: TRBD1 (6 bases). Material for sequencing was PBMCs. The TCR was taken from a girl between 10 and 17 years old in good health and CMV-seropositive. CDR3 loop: CASSYRDPDTQYF. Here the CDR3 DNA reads TGCGCCAGCAGCTACAGGGACCCCGATACGCAGTATTTT.